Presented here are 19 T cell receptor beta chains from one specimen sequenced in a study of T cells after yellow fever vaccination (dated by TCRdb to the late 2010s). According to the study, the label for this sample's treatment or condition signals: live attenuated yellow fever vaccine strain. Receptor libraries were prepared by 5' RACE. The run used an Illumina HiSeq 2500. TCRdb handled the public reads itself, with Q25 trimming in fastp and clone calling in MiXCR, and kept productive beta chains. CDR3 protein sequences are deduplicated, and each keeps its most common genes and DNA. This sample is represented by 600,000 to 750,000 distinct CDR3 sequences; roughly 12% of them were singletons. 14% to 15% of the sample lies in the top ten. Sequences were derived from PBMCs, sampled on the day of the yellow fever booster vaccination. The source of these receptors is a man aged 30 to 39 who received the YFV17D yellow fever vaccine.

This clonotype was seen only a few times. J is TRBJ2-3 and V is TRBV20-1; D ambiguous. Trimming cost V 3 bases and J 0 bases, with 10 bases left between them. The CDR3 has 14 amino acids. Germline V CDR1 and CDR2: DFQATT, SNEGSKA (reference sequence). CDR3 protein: CSASHSESTDTQYF. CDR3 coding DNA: TGCAGTGCTAGTCACTCAGAAAGCACAGATACGCAGTATTTT.

CDR3 in DNA: TGTGCCAGCAGCCGCCTTTGGGCCGAGCAGTACTTC. Its protein product is CASSRLWAEQYF. This chain connects TRBV6-6 to TRBJ2-7; unclear D gene. The germline V gene has CDR1 MNHNY and CDR2 SVGAGI (reference sequence). V gave up 6 bases and J gave up 6 bases, with 12 bases separating them. The CDR3 covers 12 residues.

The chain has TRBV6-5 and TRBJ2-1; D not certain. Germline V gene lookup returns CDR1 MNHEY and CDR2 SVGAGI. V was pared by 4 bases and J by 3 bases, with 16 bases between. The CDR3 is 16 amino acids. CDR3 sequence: CASSFDNPFFYNEQFF. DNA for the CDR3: TGTGCCAGCAGTTTCGACAACCCATTCTTCTACAATGAGCAGTTCTTC.

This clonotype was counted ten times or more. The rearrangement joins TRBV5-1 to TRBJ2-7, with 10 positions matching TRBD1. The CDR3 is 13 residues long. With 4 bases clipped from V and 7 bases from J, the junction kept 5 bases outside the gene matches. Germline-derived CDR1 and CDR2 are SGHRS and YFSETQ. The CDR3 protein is CASSTGTGEEQYF. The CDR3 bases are TGCGCCAGCAGCACAGGGACAGGGGAAGAGCAGTACTTC.

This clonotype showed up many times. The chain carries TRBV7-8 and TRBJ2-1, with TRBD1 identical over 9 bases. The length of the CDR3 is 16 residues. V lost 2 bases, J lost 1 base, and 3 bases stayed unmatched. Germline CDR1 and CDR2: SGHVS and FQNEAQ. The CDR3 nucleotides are TGTGCCAGCAGCTTAAGGACAGGGGCATCCTACAATGAGCAGTTCTTC. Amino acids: CASSLRTGASYNEQFF.

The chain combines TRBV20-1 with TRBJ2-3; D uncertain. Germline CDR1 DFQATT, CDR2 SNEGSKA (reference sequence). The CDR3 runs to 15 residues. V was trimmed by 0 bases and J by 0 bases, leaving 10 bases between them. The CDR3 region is CSARDPGLSTDTQYF. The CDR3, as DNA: TGCAGTGCTAGAGACCCTGGCCTTAGCACAGATACGCAGTATTTT.

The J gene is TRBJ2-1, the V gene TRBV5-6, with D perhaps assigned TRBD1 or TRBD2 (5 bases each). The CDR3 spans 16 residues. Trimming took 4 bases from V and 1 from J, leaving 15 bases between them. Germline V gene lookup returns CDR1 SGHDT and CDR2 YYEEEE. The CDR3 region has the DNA TGTGCCAGCAGCCCCCCGGTGGGGGTTTCCTACAATGAGCAGTTCTTC. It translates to CASSPPVGVSYNEQFF.

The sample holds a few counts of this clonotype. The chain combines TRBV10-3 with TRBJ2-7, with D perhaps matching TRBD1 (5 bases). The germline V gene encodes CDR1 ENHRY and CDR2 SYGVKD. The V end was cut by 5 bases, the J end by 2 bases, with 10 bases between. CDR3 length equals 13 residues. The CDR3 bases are TGTGCCATCAGTATAGGGGTCCCCTACGAGCAGTACTTC. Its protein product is CAISIGVPYEQYF.

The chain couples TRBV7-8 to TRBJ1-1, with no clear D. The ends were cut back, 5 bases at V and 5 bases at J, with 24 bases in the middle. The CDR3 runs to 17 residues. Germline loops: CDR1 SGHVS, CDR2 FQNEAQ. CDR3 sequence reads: CASSQKPGFSLGTEAFF. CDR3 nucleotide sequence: TGTGCCAGCAGCCAGAAGCCCGGGTTTAGTCTAGGGACTGAAGCTTTCTTT.

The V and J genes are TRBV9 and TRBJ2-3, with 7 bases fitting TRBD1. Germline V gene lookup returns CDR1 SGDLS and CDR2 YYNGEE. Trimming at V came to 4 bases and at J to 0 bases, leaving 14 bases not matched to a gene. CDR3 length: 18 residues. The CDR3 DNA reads TGTGCCAGCAGCCTTCGAGGGGGCAGGGAAACTAGCACAGATACGCAGTATTTT. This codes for CASSLRGGRETSTDTQYF.

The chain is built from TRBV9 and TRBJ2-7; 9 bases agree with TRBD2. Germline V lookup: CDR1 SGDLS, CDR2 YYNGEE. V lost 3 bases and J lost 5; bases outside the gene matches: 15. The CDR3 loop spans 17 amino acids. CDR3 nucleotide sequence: TGTGCCAGCAGCGACCCCCGGGGTGGTAGCGGGAGCGACGAGCAGTACTTC. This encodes CASSDPRGGSGSDEQYF.

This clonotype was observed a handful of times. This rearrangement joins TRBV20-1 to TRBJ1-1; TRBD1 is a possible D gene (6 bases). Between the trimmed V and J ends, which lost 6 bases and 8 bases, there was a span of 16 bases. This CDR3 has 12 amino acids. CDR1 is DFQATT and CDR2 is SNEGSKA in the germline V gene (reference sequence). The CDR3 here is CSAETRGYEAFF. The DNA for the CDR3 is TGCAGTGCGGAAACCAGGGGTTACGAAGCTTTCTTT.

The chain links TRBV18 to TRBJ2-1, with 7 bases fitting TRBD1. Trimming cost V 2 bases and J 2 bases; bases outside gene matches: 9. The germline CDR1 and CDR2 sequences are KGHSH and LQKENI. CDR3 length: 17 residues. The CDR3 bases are TGTGCCAGCTCACCATTGTCCCGGGACAGCCCCTACAATGAGCAGTTCTTC. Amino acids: CASSPLSRDSPYNEQFF.

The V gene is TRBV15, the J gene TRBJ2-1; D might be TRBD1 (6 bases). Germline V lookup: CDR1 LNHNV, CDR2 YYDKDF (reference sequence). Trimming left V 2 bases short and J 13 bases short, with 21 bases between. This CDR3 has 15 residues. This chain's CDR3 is CATSRPDRDIVEQFF. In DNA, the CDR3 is TGTGCCACCAGCAGACCAGACCGGGACATCGTGGAACAGTTCTTC.

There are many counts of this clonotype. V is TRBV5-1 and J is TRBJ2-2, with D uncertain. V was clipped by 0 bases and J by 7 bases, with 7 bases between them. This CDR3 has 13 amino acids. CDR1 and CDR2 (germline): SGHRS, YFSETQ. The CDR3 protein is CASSLASGGELFF. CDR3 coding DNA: TGCGCCAGCAGCTTGGCCTCCGGCGGGGAGCTGTTTTTT.

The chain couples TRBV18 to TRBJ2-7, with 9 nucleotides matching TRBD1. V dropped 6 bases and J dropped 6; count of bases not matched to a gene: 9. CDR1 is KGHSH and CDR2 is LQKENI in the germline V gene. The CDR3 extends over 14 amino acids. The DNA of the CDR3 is TGTGCCAGCTCCCCTAGGACAGGGGAGGGCGAGCAGTACTTC. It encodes CASSPRTGEGEQYF.

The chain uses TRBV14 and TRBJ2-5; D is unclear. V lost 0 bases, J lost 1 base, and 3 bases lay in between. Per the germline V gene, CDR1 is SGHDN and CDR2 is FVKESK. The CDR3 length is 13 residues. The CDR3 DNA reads TGTGCCAGCAGCCAAGATCCCCAAGAGACCCAGTACTTC. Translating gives CASSQDPQETQYF.

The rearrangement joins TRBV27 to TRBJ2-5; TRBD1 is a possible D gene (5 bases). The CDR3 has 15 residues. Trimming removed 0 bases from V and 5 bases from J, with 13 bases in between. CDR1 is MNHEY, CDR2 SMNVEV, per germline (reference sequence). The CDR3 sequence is CASSLSNIPGETQYF. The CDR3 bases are TGTGCCAGCAGTTTATCAAACATTCCAGGGGAGACCCAGTACTTC.

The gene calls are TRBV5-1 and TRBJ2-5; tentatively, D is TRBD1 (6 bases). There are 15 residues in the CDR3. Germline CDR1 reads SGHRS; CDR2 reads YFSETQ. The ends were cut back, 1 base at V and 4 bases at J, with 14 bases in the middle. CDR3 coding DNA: TGCGCCAGCAGCTTGACAGGGAACCGAGGAGAGACCCAGTACTTC. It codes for CASSLTGNRGETQYF.